These 2 T cell receptor beta chains were all obtained from the same sample, sequenced in a study of OX40 agonist ivuxolimab in advanced cancers. Sequencing used immunoSEQ multiplex PCR; TCRdb keeps in-frame clones, though not all of them. Among roughly 49,000 clones listed, 65% to 90% were seen once. The specimen was CD4+ or CD8+ T cells sorted from blood, collected in a trial of the OX40 agonist ivuxolimab. These TCRs come from an adult with an advanced solid tumor such as melanoma, head and neck, liver or kidney cancer.

V is TRBV6-5 and J is TRBJ2-3; D is possibly TRBD1 or TRBD2 (6 bases each). This CDR3 has 15 residues. V shed 5 bases and J shed 4 bases, with 16 bases lying between them. Germline V gene sequence: CDR1 MNHEY, CDR2 SVGAGI. The CDR3 nucleotides are TGTGCCAGCAGTCGCGCGGGACACTCGGCAGATACGCAGTATTTT. The encoded protein is CASSRAGHSADTQYF.

The chain is built from TRBV7-9 and TRBJ2-5; D is unresolved. This CDR3 is 13 amino acids long. Deletions cut 5 bases from V and 2 bases from J, with 9 bases between. From germline, CDR1 is SEHNR and CDR2 FQNEAQ (reference sequence). CDR3 in amino acids: CASSPPLQETQYF. For the CDR3, the DNA is TGTGCCAGCAGCCCCCCCCTTCAAGAGACCCAGTACTTC. Using reference TRBV7-9 and TRBJ2-5 for the parts outside the CDR3, the full variable domain is DTGVSQNPRHKITKRGQNVTFRCDPISEHNRLYWYRQTLGQGPEFLTYFQNEAQLEKSRLLSDRFSAERPKGSFSTLEIQRTEQGDSAMYLCASSPPLQETQYFGPGTRLLVL.